Below, one TCR beta chain is given with its context. Cohort 3 donors were reported recovered after two negative PCRs, clearance, or symptom resolution. This sample was included in a study of blood T cell repertoires in COVID-19. Across the whole study: Spain, Italy and the United States supplied samples that represented acute and convalescent COVID-19. T cells, B-cell-depleted T cells, or PBMCs provided the cDNA or gDNA that served as material.

The CDR3 contains 15 residues. V lost 0 bases to trimming and J lost 6 bases, with 13 bases between them. Germline V CDR1 and CDR2: SGHRS, YFSETQ. As processed by the authors: Estimates of nucleated cell counts were drawn from the amplification of reference gene primers. Profiled with immunoSEQ multiplex PCR; TCRdb holds only in-frame clones, not every one. From that table come the V and J calls and clone size; the DNA was used to work out D and trimming. The table records over 120,000 clones, about 87% of them present only once. The chain joins TRBV5-1 to TRBJ1-5; possible D gene TRBD1, 5 bases. The receptor was derived from a man aged 55 to 70 who had recovered from COVID-19. The specimen was PBMCs or T cells enriched from blood (not recorded which). CDR3 nucleotide sequence: TGCGCCAGCAGCTTGGCCGCAGGGAGGGGTCAGCCCCAGCATTTT. This translates into CASSLAAGRGQPQHF. The variable domain in full, with the rest retrieved from reference TRBV5-1 and TRBJ1-5, is KAGVTQTPRYLIKTRGQQVTLSCSPISGHRSVSWYQQTPGQGLQFLFEYFSETQRNKGNFPGRFSGRQFSNSRSEMNVSTLELGDSALYLCASSLAAGRGQPQHFGDGTRLSIL.